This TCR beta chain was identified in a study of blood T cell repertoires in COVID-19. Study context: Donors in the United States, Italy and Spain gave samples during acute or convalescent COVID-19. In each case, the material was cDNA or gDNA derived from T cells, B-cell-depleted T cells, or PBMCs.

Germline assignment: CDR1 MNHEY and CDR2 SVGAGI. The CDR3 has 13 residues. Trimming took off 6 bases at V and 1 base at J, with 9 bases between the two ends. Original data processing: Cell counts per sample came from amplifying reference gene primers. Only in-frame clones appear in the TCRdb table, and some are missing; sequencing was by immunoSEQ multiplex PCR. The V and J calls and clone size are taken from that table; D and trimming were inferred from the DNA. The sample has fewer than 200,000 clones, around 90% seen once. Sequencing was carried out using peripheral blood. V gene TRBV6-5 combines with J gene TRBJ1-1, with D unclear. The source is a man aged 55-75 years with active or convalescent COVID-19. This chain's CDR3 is CASRRGWNTEAFF. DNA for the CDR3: TGTGCCAGCAGACGGGGATGGAACACTGAAGCTTTCTTT.